This TCR beta chain was sequenced for a study of T cell responses to AZD1222 COVID-19 vaccine. Study-wide findings and caveats: Clonal diversity was possibly underestimated; the donors were predominantly white British and more often female. Unmutated variant regions are reportedly targeted by nearly half of spike-specific TCRs.

A remark on this clone: Its antigen is not known.

Germline V CDR1 and CDR2: SGHRS, YFSETQ. The V gene end was trimmed by 4 bases and the J gene end by 2 bases; junction bases not matched to a gene: 6. The CDR3 runs to 15 residues. Libraries were prepared by immunoSEQ multiplex PCR; TCRdb keeps only in-frame clonotypes and omits some of them. The repertoire holds some 100,000 clones, with approximately 90% as singletons. This chain uses TRBV5-1 with TRBJ1-5, with 7 bases identical to TRBD1. This sample comprised peripheral blood, obtained on day 0 of AZD1222 vaccination. The sequence was obtained from an adult in good health. The CDR3 nucleotides read TGCGCCAGCAGCCTGGAGGGGGCAGGCAATCAGCCCCAGCATTTT. Protein sequence: CASSLEGAGNQPQHF.